This T cell receptor beta chain was profiled in a study of cytotoxic CD8 clonotypes in ibrutinib-treated CLL. This CDR3 is 13 amino acids long. Germline assignment: CDR1 SEHNR and CDR2 FQNEAQ (reference sequence). The V and J ends lost 6 bases and 0 bases respectively, with 8 bases between them. This clone was seen a handful of times. No antigen is known for it. Sequenced by immunoSEQ multiplex PCR; TCRdb stores in-frame clones only, minus some. The top ten clones hold 6.5% to 8% of a sample with about 310,000 clones, roughly 79% of them seen once. Study-level results: Relative to age-matched healthy donors, clonality at baseline was higher, and it tracked circulating CD8+ T-cell counts. Public clonotypes were seen rarely and were contracted or stable on treatment.

The TCR sequence derives from a human donor with chronic lymphocytic leukemia. Material: PBMCs, obtained before ibrutinib treatment. V gene TRBV7-9 combines with J gene TRBJ1-1; D not resolved. This CDR3 is CASRKSVNTEAFF. The CDR3, as DNA: TGTGCCAGCAGAAAGTCCGTGAACACTGAAGCTTTCTTT.